Shown below are 14 T cell receptor beta chains from a single sample sequenced in a study of CD8 T cells in Susac syndrome. RNA amounts of roughly 0.5 to 1 ug underwent reverse transcription with random hexamers. MiXCR, run by TCRdb on the immunoSEQ multiplex PCR reads, gives a single entry per CDR3 protein. The data hold roughly 200,000 distinct CDR3 sequences, with roughly 96% observed a single time. Sequenced: CD4+ T cells from PBMCs. These receptors originate from a human donor in good health.

J is TRBJ1-1 and V is TRBV6-5, with 7 bases fitting TRBD1. After removal of 6 bases from V and 12 bases from J, the junction contained 7 bases not matched to a gene. CDR3 length equals 11 residues. The V gene's germline CDR1 is MNHEY and CDR2 SVGAGI. The CDR3 loop reads CASSTGAGTFF. The CDR3 bases are TGTGCCAGCAGCACAGGGGCCGGGACTTTCTTT.

The chain links TRBV28 to TRBJ2-5; 8 bases fit TRBD1. V dropped 6 bases and J dropped 5; count of bases not matched to a gene: 11. The CDR3 spans 15 residues. The germline gives CDR1 MDHEN, CDR2 SYDVKM. The CDR3: CASRPIRGLPETQYF. The CDR3 coding sequence is TGTGCCAGCAGGCCCATCAGGGGGCTCCCGGAGACCCAGTACTTC.

This rearrangement joins TRBV20-1 to TRBJ1-2; maybe TRBD1 (6 bases). The V end lost 6 bases, the J end lost 3 bases, and 14 bases lay between the germline ends. From germline, CDR1 is DFQATT and CDR2 SNEGSKA (reference sequence). The CDR3 loop spans 13 amino acids. The CDR3 here is CSADRGRDYGYTF. The CDR3 DNA is TGCAGTGCAGACCGGGGGCGCGACTATGGCTACACCTTC.

V usage is TRBV29-1 and J usage is TRBJ2-6; TRBD1 might be the D (8 bases). The V end was cut by 6 bases, the J end by 3 bases, with 21 bases between. This CDR3 is 17 amino acids long. CDR1 is SQVTM and CDR2 is ANQGSEA in the germline V gene. The CDR3 DNA reads as TGCAGCGTCGCCCAGGGGGCGCGGGGGTTTGGGGCCAACGTCCTGACTTTC. It codes for CSVAQGARGFGANVLTF.

The chain recombines TRBV20-1 with TRBJ2-7; 10 bases are a match to TRBD2. The V segment lost 0 bases and the J segment 7 bases; nucleotides outside the gene matches: 6. The CDR3 length is 14 residues. Germline V gives CDR1 DFQATT, CDR2 SNEGSKA (reference sequence). The CDR3 region has the DNA TGCAGTGCTAGAGATGGTCGTAGCGGGGGGGAGCAGTACTTC. Its protein product is CSARDGRSGGEQYF.

This clonotype was observed a single time. The gene calls are TRBV2 and TRBJ2-3, with 8 bases lining up with TRBD2. Germline V gene lookup returns CDR1 SNHLY and CDR2 FYNNEI. The CDR3 length is 14 residues. V gave up 6 bases and J gave up 2 bases; unmatched junction bases: 4. The CDR3 nucleotides read TGTGCCAGCAGGGGAGCGGGGGACACAGATACGCAGTATTTT. Residues: CASRGAGDTDTQYF.

The chain links TRBV3-1 to TRBJ2-1; the match to TRBD2 covers 11 bases. The CDR3 loop spans 17 amino acids. CDR1 LGHDT and CDR2 YNNKEL come from the germline V gene (reference sequence). V was clipped by 0 bases and J by 2 bases; unmatched bases: 3. The CDR3 nucleotides read TGTGCCAGCAGCCAAGAAGTACTAGCGGGAGCCTACAATGAGCAGTTCTTC. This sequence encodes CASSQEVLAGAYNEQFF.

This clonotype was found once. V is TRBV5-4 and J is TRBJ2-1, with 10 nucleotides matching TRBD2. V lost 4 bases and J lost 4; bases outside the gene matches: 5. Germline V gene sequence: CDR1 SGHNT, CDR2 YYREEE (reference sequence). CDR3 length: 15 residues. The CDR3 coding sequence is TGTGCCAGCAGCCCGGGGACTAGCGTATACAATGAGCAGTTCTTC. Translating it yields CASSPGTSVYNEQFF.

The chain combines TRBV25-1 with TRBJ1-2; TRBD1 matches 7 bases. V gave up 1 base and J gave up 4 bases; unmatched junction bases: 15. Germline loops: CDR1 MGHDK, CDR2 SYGVNS. The CDR3 length is 18 residues. The CDR3 reads CASSESLGGGQTSYGYTF. Written as DNA, the CDR3 is TGTGCCAGCAGTGAATCGCTGGGGGGGGGACAGACGTCCTATGGCTACACCTTC.

This clonotype has just one count. This chain connects TRBV9 to TRBJ2-3; 8 nucleotides line up with TRBD1. The ends lost 4 bases at V and 2 bases at J; junction bases unmatched: 9. This CDR3 contains 16 residues. Germline CDR1 SGDLS, CDR2 YYNGEE. CDR3 in amino acids: CASSPQTGATTDTQYF. CDR3 DNA: TGTGCCAGCAGCCCCCAGACAGGGGCCACCACAGATACGCAGTATTTT.

The rearrangement links TRBV25-1 to TRBJ2-3; TRBD1 is a possible D gene (6 bases). Germline CDR1 and CDR2: MGHDK and SYGVNS. The CDR3 has 11 residues. Between the trimmed V and J ends, which lost 10 bases and 3 bases, there was a span of 8 bases. CDR3 residues: CAIGQTDTQYF. The CDR3 DNA is TGTGCCATAGGACAGACAGATACGCAGTATTTT.

The chain employs TRBV14 and TRBJ2-6; a possible D gene is TRBD1 (6 bases). CDR1 is SGHDN, CDR2 FVKESK, per germline. The CDR3 length is 17 residues. Deletions cut 5 bases from V and 4 bases from J, with 18 bases between. This CDR3 is CASSTRLQGEGANVLTF. The DNA of the CDR3 is TGTGCCAGCAGCACCCGTTTACAGGGTGAGGGGGCCAACGTCCTGACTTTC. Full variable domain (outside the CDR3, taken from reference TRBV14 and TRBJ2-6): EAGVTQFPSHSVIEKGQTVTLRCDPISGHDNLYWYRRVMGKEIKFLLHFVKESKQDESGMPNNRFLAERTGGTYSTLKVQPAELEDSGVYFCASSTRLQGEGANVLTFGAGSRLTVL.

J is TRBJ2-1 and V is TRBV29-1; 7 positions match TRBD2. CDR1 SQVTM and CDR2 ANQGSEA come from the germline V gene. This CDR3 spans 12 amino acids. CDR3 in DNA: TGCCCAGGGAGGGGCATATACAATGAGCAGTTCTTC. This sequence encodes CPGRGIYNEQFF.

V is TRBV4-1 and J is TRBJ2-1; TRBD2 matches 7 bases. The CDR3 is 18 residues long. The V gene end was trimmed by 2 bases and the J gene end by 2 bases; junction bases not matched to a gene: 12. Germline loops: CDR1 MGHRA, CDR2 YSYEKL. CDR3 DNA sequence: TGCGCCAGCAGCCAACCCAAAGGGAGGGCCCGACCCTACAATGAGCAGTTCTTC. Translation gives CASSQPKGRARPYNEQFF.